The 19 T cell receptor beta chains reported below all come from one sample, sequenced in a study of blood T cell repertoires in COVID-19. TCRdb's table, derived via immunoSEQ multiplex PCR, lists solely in-frame clones and lacks some. The data show a few hundred thousand clones, 87% seen once. Sequencing was performed on PBMCs or T cells enriched from blood (not recorded which). All receptors derive from a woman aged 25 to 39 who had recovered from COVID-19.

This clone was seen a few times. The rearrangement joins TRBV10-3 to TRBJ1-1; 7 bases align to TRBD1. V was pared by 6 bases and J by 4 bases, with 8 bases of the junction left unmatched. This CDR3 comprises 14 residues. In germline, CDR1 is ENHRY, CDR2 SYGVKD. In DNA, the CDR3 is TGTGCCATCAGAGGACAGGAATCGGCCACTGAAGCTTTCTTT. This gives the protein CAIRGQESATEAFF.

V gene TRBV7-8 combines with J gene TRBJ1-1; perhaps TRBD1 as D (5 bases). V dropped 2 bases and J dropped 0 bases, with 10 bases sitting between them. Germline CDR1 reads SGHVS; CDR2 reads FQNEAQ. This CDR3 has 15 residues. CDR3 loop: CASSLPPGMNTEAFF. The DNA of the CDR3 is TGTGCCAGCAGCTTACCCCCAGGGATGAACACTGAAGCTTTCTTT.

The J gene is TRBJ1-1, the V gene TRBV9, with TRBD1 identical over 7 bases. The trim removed 3 bases at V and 7 bases at J, leaving 3 bases unmatched. The CDR3 runs to 12 residues. Germline V CDR1 and CDR2: SGDLS, YYNGEE. Here the CDR3 DNA reads TGTGCCAGCAGCGGGAGACAGGGTGAAGCTTTCTTT. It translates to CASSGRQGEAFF.

This clone appeared once. The chain joins TRBV7-9 to TRBJ1-4; the D gene is possibly TRBD1 (6 bases). V lost 1 base and J 2 bases, leaving 8 bases between the germline ends. Germline V gives CDR1 SEHNR, CDR2 FQNEAQ (reference sequence). This CDR3 is built from 15 residues. The CDR3 protein is CASSLEQGTNEKLFF. CDR3 DNA: TGTGCCAGCAGCTTAGAACAGGGTACTAATGAAAAACTGTTTTTT.

As to this clone: The identical CDR3 is also encoded by other nucleotide sequences in the sample. J is TRBJ2-7 and V is TRBV5-6; no firm D call. V was shortened by 0 bases and J by 2 bases, with 9 bases between the two germline ends. Germline V gene data show CDR1 as SGHDT and CDR2 as YYEEEE. This CDR3 spans 14 amino acids. CDR3 sequence (DNA): TGTGCCAGCAGCTTGGGGGCAGGAACCTACGAGCAGTACTTC. Translated, it gives CASSLGAGTYEQYF.

The CDR3 loop is CSVSRGLNQPQHF. The CDR3 nucleotides are TGCAGCGTTTCAAGGGGTCTTAATCAGCCCCAGCATTTT. This rearrangement joins TRBV29-1 to TRBJ1-5, with D possibly being TRBD1 (5 bases). Germline V gene data show CDR1 as SQVTM and CDR2 as ANQGSEA. The CDR3 contains 13 residues. V was cut by 5 bases and J by 4 bases, with 12 bases left in between.

The V call is TRBV5-4, the J call TRBJ1-6; D possibly corresponds to TRBD1 (5 bases). CDR1 and CDR2 (germline): SGHNT, YYREEE (reference sequence). The CDR3 is made up of 14 amino acids. V was trimmed by 0 bases and J by 10 bases, leaving 11 bases between them. The CDR3 is CASSLGREGSPLHF. The CDR3 region has the DNA TGTGCCAGCAGCTTGGGCAGGGAGGGATCACCCCTCCACTTT.

Note on this clone: The sample holds other DNA sequences that translate to the same CDR3. The chain couples TRBV5-1 to TRBJ1-3, with TRBD1 identical over 7 bases. The CDR3 is 15 residues long. Germline V lookup: CDR1 SGHRS, CDR2 YFSETQ. J gave up 0 bases and V 4 bases, and 4 bases lay outside the gene matches. The chain's CDR3 is CASSLDRASGNTIYF. The CDR3 DNA is TGCGCCAGCAGCCTAGACAGGGCCTCTGGAAACACCATATATTTT.

The chain couples TRBV27 to TRBJ1-3, with 7 bases aligning to TRBD1. Trimming removed 5 bases from V and 0 bases from J; junction bases left unmatched: 4. The germline V gene encodes CDR1 MNHEY and CDR2 SMNVEV (reference sequence). The CDR3 is 15 amino acids. This CDR3 is CASSPRTGSGNTIYF. The CDR3 nucleotides are TGTGCCAGCAGTCCCCGGACAGGCTCTGGAAACACCATATATTTT.

This clone was seen only once. This chain connects TRBV5-1 to TRBJ2-7, with D perhaps matching TRBD2 (5 bases). The length of the CDR3 is 14 residues. V was pared by 2 bases and J by 0 bases, with 9 bases between. Germline assignment: CDR1 SGHRS and CDR2 YFSETQ. This chain's CDR3 is CASSLGSSSYEQYF. The CDR3 DNA follows: TGCGCCAGCAGCTTAGGGAGTAGCTCCTACGAGCAGTACTTC.

The J gene is TRBJ1-2, the V gene TRBV7-2; 7 nucleotides align to TRBD1. J was trimmed by 4 bases and V by 2 bases; bases with no gene match: 4. Germline CDR1 is SGHTA and CDR2 is FQGNSA. This CDR3 is 14 amino acids long. In DNA, the CDR3 is TGTGCCAGCAGCTTACCGACAGGGAGCTATGGCTACACCTTC. This encodes CASSLPTGSYGYTF.

This clone occurred once. Here the CDR3 reads CASSELQETQYF. CDR3 bases: TGCGCCAGCAGCGAACTACAAGAGACCCAGTACTTC. The chain carries TRBV5-1 and TRBJ2-5; no firm D call. The CDR3 has 12 amino acids. Trimming cost V 4 bases and J 2 bases, with 6 bases left between them. Germline assignment: CDR1 SGHRS and CDR2 YFSETQ.

The chain combines TRBV5-1 with TRBJ2-5; 10 bases fit TRBD2. V lost 0 bases and J lost 2; bases outside the gene matches: 7. The CDR3 extends over 17 amino acids. Germline V lookup: CDR1 SGHRS, CDR2 YFSETQ. The CDR3 reads CASSLGASGGNQETQYF. The CDR3 coding sequence is TGCGCCAGCAGCTTGGGAGCTAGCGGGGGCAATCAAGAGACCCAGTACTTC.

This clone was observed a few times. This chain links TRBV19 with TRBJ2-7; D possibly corresponds to TRBD1 (5 bases). Trimming pared 3 bases from V and 6 bases from J, leaving 15 bases between. The CDR3 has 14 amino acids. Germline V gene data show CDR1 as LNHDA and CDR2 as SQIVND (reference sequence). CDR3 in DNA: TGTGCCAGTAGTATCGGGCAGGGAATCGGCGAGCAGTACTTC. This sequence encodes CASSIGQGIGEQYF.

The chain joins TRBV7-3 to TRBJ2-1; 11 bases are a match to TRBD2. The CDR3 is 16 residues long. Unmatched junction bases numbered 4, after V lost 5 bases and J lost 1 base. The germline V gene has CDR1 SGHTA and CDR2 FQGTGA. CDR3 residues: CASSPRLAGSYNEQFF. The CDR3 bases are TGTGCCAGCAGCCCTAGACTAGCGGGGTCCTACAATGAGCAGTTCTTC.

V and J are TRBV30 and TRBJ2-3; possibly TRBD2 for D (5 bases). Deletions cut 0 bases from V and 2 bases from J, with 12 bases between. Germline-derived CDR1 and CDR2 are GTSNPN and SVGIG (reference sequence). The CDR3 totals 15 residues. CDR3 residues: CAWSVRLALTDTQYF. CDR3 nucleotides: TGTGCCTGGAGTGTACGGCTAGCTCTCACAGATACGCAGTATTTT. The full variable domain, its missing parts supplied by reference TRBV30 and TRBJ2-3, is SQTIHQWPATLVQPVGSPLSLECTVEGTSNPNLYWYRQAAGRGLQLLFYSVGIGQISSEVPQNLSASRPQDRQFILSSKKLLLSDSGFYLCAWSVRLALTDTQYFGPGTRLTVL.

The chain employs TRBV6-5 and TRBJ2-7; D remains unclear. CDR3 size: 13 residues. Germline lookup yields CDR1 MNHEY and CDR2 SVGAGI. V lost 2 bases and J 2 bases, leaving 7 bases between the germline ends. DNA for the CDR3: TGTGCCAGCAGTTACGCCGAGGCCTACGAGCAGTACTTC. Amino acid sequence: CASSYAEAYEQYF.

The CDR3 region has the DNA TGTGCCAGCAGCCTCCACCAGGCGTGGGGCACAGATACGCAGTATTTT. Translating it yields CASSLHQAWGTDTQYF. The chain links TRBV5-8 to TRBJ2-3; D is unclear. Trimming left V 4 bases short and J 1 base short, with 16 bases between. The CDR3 sequence is 16 residues long. Germline values: CDR1 SGHTS, CDR2 YDEGEE. Full variable domain (missing parts from reference TRBV5-8 and TRBJ2-3): EAGVTQSPTHLIKTRGQQATLRCSPISGHTSVYWYQQALGLGLQFLLWYDEGEERNRGNFPPRFSGRQFPNYSSELNVNALELEDSALYLCASSLHQAWGTDTQYFGPGTRLTVL.

V usage is TRBV4-3 and J usage is TRBJ2-5; D is undetermined. CDR1 LGHNA and CDR2 YSLEER come from the germline V gene. Between the trimmed V and J ends, which lost 0 bases and 2 bases, there was a span of 10 bases. This CDR3 region has 15 residues. The CDR3 sequence is CASSQDPTSQETQYF. Here the CDR3 DNA reads TGCGCCAGCAGCCAAGACCCGACTTCTCAAGAGACCCAGTACTTC.